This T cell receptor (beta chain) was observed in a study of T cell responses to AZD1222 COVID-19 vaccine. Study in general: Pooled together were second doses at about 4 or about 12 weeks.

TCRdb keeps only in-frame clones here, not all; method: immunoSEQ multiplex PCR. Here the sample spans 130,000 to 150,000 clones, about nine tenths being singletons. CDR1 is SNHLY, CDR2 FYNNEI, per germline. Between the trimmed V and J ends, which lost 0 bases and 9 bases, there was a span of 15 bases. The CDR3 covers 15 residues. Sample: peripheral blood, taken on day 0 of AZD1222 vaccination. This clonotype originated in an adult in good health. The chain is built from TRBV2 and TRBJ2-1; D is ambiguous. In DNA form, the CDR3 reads TGTGCCAGCAGTGAAGCGATGGATTGGTTCCGTGAGCAGTTCTTC. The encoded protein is CASSEAMDWFREQFF.